The entry below gives a single TCR beta chain sequence along with its context. The data were taken from a study of blood T cell repertoires in COVID-19. The wider study: Sites across the United States, Italy and Spain contributed samples from acute and convalescent COVID-19. PBMCs, B-cell-depleted T cells, or T cells provided the cDNA or gDNA that made up the material.

Profiling relied on immunoSEQ multiplex PCR, and the TCRdb table lists in-frame clones only, not all of them. The sample carries about 380,000 clones, more than 70% recorded once. Across about two dozen US areas, participants ranged in age from 18 to 89 years. Cohorts were determined from participant-reported clinical history. CDR1 and CDR2 (germline): MGHRA, YSYEKL. After removal of 5 bases from V and 3 bases from J, the junction contained 2 bases not matched to a gene. This CDR3 is built from 14 residues. V usage is TRBV4-1 and J usage is TRBJ2-2; 8 nucleotides agree with TRBD1. Material for sequencing was PBMCs or T cells enriched from blood (not recorded which). The source is a woman aged 18-35 years who had recovered from COVID-19. The CDR3 coding sequence is TGCGCCAGCAGCGTACAGGGGGACACCGGGGAGCTGTTTTTT. Translated, it gives CASSVQGDTGELFF.